One and the same sample provided the 16 T cell receptor beta chains below, sequenced in a study of cytomegalovirus exposure and HLA in healthy donors. This PCR relied on a set of 60 Vbeta primers and 13 Jbeta primers. Some clones are missing from TCRdb's copy, which holds only in-frame ones; the method was immunoSEQ multiplex PCR. The sample lists some 200,000 clones, less than 85% occurring once. Sequenced material: PBMCs. These receptors all come from a man in his late teens or twenties in good health and CMV-seronegative.

This rearrangement joins TRBV27 to TRBJ1-1, with 7 bases aligning to TRBD1. V trimming: 10 bases; J trimming: 3 bases; junction bases outside the gene matches: 17. The germline gives CDR1 MNHEY, CDR2 SMNVEV (reference sequence). CDR3 length: 16 residues. The CDR3 loop is CATFFPIQGKYTEAFF. Written as DNA, the CDR3 is TGTGCCACCTTTTTCCCCATACAGGGGAAATACACTGAAGCTTTCTTT.

This CDR3 reads CAWSLGQGWTEAFF. In nucleotides, the CDR3 is TGTGCCTGGAGCCTCGGACAGGGATGGACTGAAGCTTTCTTT. The rearrangement joins TRBV30 to TRBJ1-1, with 8 bases fitting TRBD1. The CDR3 runs 14 residues. Per germline, CDR1 GTSNPN and CDR2 SVGIG (reference sequence). J gave up 5 bases and V 3 bases, and 8 bases lay outside the gene matches.

The gene calls are TRBV11-1 and TRBJ1-5; D remains unclear. The germline V gene encodes CDR1 SGHAT and CDR2 FQDESV (reference sequence). With 1 base removed from V and 6 bases from J, the gap between germline ends came to 7 bases. This CDR3 region has 13 residues. The CDR3 loop is CASSLGSGQPQHF. CDR3 nucleotides: TGTGCCAGCAGCTTAGGCAGTGGTCAGCCCCAGCATTTT.

In its sample, this clone was seen a few times. CDR3 protein: CASSRALIAGGRDEQFF. CDR3 bases: TGTGCCAGCAGCCGAGCCCTGATAGCGGGAGGGAGAGATGAGCAGTTCTTC. This chain links TRBV9 with TRBJ2-1, with TRBD2 matching over 11 bases. The V gene's germline CDR1 is SGDLS and CDR2 YYNGEE. The CDR3 spans 17 residues. Trimming at V came to 4 bases and at J to 8 bases, leaving 14 bases not matched to a gene.

J is TRBJ1-2 and V is TRBV28, with no clear D. This CDR3 is built from 14 residues. With 3 bases removed from V and 1 base from J, the gap between germline ends came to 9 bases. Per the germline V gene, CDR1 is MDHEN and CDR2 is SYDVKM. This CDR3 reads CASSFPTVNYGYTF. The CDR3, as DNA: TGTGCCAGCAGTTTTCCAACAGTTAACTATGGCTACACCTTC.

This chain uses TRBV6-1 with TRBJ2-7, with 7 nucleotides matching TRBD2. Unmatched junction bases numbered 2, after V lost 1 base and J lost 2 bases. The CDR3 is 14 amino acids. Germline loops: CDR1 MNHNS, CDR2 SASEGT. The CDR3 region is CASSEGGGTYEQYF. The CDR3 region has the DNA TGTGCCAGCAGTGAAGGGGGGGGAACCTACGAGCAGTACTTC.

The genes are TRBV27 and TRBJ2-2; D not resolved. CDR1 is MNHEY, CDR2 SMNVEV, per germline (reference sequence). The CDR3 has 12 amino acids. V shed 5 bases and J shed 3 bases, with 4 bases lying between them. CDR3 amino acids: CASSPYTGELFF. The CDR3, as DNA: TGTGCCAGCAGTCCCTACACCGGGGAGCTGTTTTTT.

V is TRBV7-8 and J is TRBJ1-3, with D possibly being TRBD1 (5 bases). V gave up 2 bases and J gave up 4 bases, with 12 bases separating them. The CDR3 totals 15 residues. In germline, CDR1 is SGHVS, CDR2 FQNEAQ. CDR3 sequence reads: CASSLQFQGGNTIYF. For the CDR3, the DNA is TGTGCCAGCAGCTTACAGTTTCAGGGAGGAAACACCATATATTTT.

This chain joins TRBV30 and TRBJ1-4; TRBD1 might be the D (6 bases). V gave up 3 bases and J gave up 8 bases, with 13 bases separating them. This CDR3 contains 13 residues. Germline values: CDR1 GTSNPN, CDR2 SVGIG (reference sequence). CDR3 protein: CAWRGGGGEKLFF. Here the CDR3 DNA reads TGTGCCTGGAGGGGAGGGGGAGGAGAAAAACTGTTTTTT. The full variable domain, rest sourced from reference TRBV30 and TRBJ1-4, is SQTIHQWPATLVQPVGSPLSLECTVEGTSNPNLYWYRQAAGRGLQLLFYSVGIGQISSEVPQNLSASRPQDRQFILSSKKLLLSDSGFYLCAWRGGGGEKLFFGSGTQLSVL.

This clone turned up a few times. Other DNA sequences in the sample encode the same CDR3. The chain employs TRBV7-9 and TRBJ2-7, with D possibly TRBD2 on 5 matching bases. V was shortened by 5 bases and J by 0 bases, with 8 bases between the two germline ends. The germline CDR1 and CDR2 sequences are SEHNR and FQNEAQ (reference sequence). The CDR3 has 13 residues. CDR3 amino acids: CASSSRDSYEQYF. Written as DNA, the CDR3 is TGTGCCAGCAGCAGCCGGGACTCCTACGAGCAGTACTTC.

The chain has TRBV5-4 and TRBJ1-2; D is perhaps TRBD1 (6 bases). The length of the CDR3 is 16 residues. Trimming stripped 4 bases from V and 4 bases from J, with 20 bases between. Germline CDR1 is SGHNT and CDR2 is YYREEE (reference sequence). DNA for the CDR3: TGTGCCAGCAGCCCCGGCGGTACAGGGAAGGGCTATGGCTACACCTTC. Translation gives CASSPGGTGKGYGYTF. Using reference TRBV5-4 and TRBJ1-2 for the parts outside the CDR3, the full variable domain is ETGVTQSPTHLIKTRGQQVTLRCSSQSGHNTVSWYQQALGQGPQFIFQYYREEENGRGNFPPRFSGLQFPNYSSELNVNALELDDSALYLCASSPGGTGKGYGYTFGSGTRLTVV.

CDR3 bases: TGTGCCAGCTTTTCCGTGTCGGTGAACACTGAAGCTTTCTTT. Residues: CASFSVSVNTEAFF. The chain is built from TRBV6-4 and TRBJ1-1; D gene uncertain. With 8 bases removed from V and 0 bases from J, the gap between germline ends came to 13 bases. The germline V gene has CDR1 MRHNA and CDR2 SNTAGT. The CDR3 totals 14 residues.

CDR3 in DNA: TGTGCCAGTAGTAATTTCGGGGGCAATCAGCCCCAGCATTTT. Translation: CASSNFGGNQPQHF. The rearrangement links TRBV19 to TRBJ1-5, with D unresolved. The CDR3 contains 14 residues. Germline CDR1 reads LNHDA; CDR2 reads SQIVND (reference sequence). V dropped 4 bases and J dropped 2 bases, with 9 bases sitting between them.

This clone was counted between two and nine times. V gene TRBV7-9 combines with J gene TRBJ2-7; the match to TRBD2 covers 9 bases. Trimming at V came to 5 bases and at J to 1 base, leaving 6 bases not matched to a gene. Germline V gives CDR1 SEHNR, CDR2 FQNEAQ (reference sequence). CDR3 length: 15 amino acids. The CDR3 loop reads CASSHSGRRSYEQYF. The DNA for the CDR3 is TGTGCCAGCAGCCACAGCGGGAGGAGGTCCTACGAGCAGTACTTC.

This clone has just a few counts. The identical CDR3 is also encoded by other nucleotide sequences in the sample. The gene calls are TRBV2 and TRBJ1-2, with a weak D call TRBD1 (5 bases). The CDR3 extends over 13 amino acids. Germline loops: CDR1 SNHLY, CDR2 FYNNEI. The V end lost 5 bases, the J end lost 3 bases, and 10 bases lay between the germline ends. Written as DNA, the CDR3 is TGTGCCAGCAGTCCCCAGGGCGACTATGGCTACACCTTC. It is translated as CASSPQGDYGYTF.

The V gene is TRBV21-1, the J gene TRBJ2-5; TRBD1, as called in the table, went unchecked against the DNA. TRBV21-1 is listed as a pseudogene. This CDR3 spans 9 amino acids. The CDR3 nucleotides are TGTGCTACCCAGGAGACCCAGTACTTC. This translates into CATQETQYF.